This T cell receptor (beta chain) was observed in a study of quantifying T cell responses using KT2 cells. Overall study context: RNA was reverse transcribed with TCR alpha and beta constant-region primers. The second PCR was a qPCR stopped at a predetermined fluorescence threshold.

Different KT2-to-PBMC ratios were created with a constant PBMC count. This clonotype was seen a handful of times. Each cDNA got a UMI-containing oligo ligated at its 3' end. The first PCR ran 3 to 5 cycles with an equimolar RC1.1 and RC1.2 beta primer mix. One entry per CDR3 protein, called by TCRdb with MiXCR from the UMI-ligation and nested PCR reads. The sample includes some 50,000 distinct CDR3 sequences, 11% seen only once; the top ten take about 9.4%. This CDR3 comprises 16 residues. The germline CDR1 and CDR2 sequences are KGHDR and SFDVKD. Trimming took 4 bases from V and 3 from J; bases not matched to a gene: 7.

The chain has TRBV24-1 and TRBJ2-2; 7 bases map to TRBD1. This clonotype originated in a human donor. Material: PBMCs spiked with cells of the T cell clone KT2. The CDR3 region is CATSDRTGVDTGELFF. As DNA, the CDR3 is TGTGCCACCAGTGACAGAACAGGGGTAGACACCGGGGAGCTGTTTTTT.